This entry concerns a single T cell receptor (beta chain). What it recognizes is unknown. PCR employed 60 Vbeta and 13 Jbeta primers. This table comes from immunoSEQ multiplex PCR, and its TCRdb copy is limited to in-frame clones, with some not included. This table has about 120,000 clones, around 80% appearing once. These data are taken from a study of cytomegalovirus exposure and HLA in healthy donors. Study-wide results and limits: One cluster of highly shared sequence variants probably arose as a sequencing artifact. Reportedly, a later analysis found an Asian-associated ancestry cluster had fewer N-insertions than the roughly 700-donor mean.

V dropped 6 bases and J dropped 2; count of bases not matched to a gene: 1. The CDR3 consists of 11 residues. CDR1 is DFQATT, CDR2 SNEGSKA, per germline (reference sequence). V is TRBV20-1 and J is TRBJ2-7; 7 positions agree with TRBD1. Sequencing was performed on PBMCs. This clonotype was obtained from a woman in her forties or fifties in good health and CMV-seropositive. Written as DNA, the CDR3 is TGCAGTGCCAGGGGGACCTACGAGCAGTACTTC. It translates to CSARGTYEQYF.